The 29 T cell receptor beta chains presented below share a single source sample, sequenced in a study of blood T cells in healthy people across ages. Sample-barcoded 5' priming and a J-beta primer mix drove a second PCR of 7 to 11 cycles. TCRdb reprocessed the 5' RACE reads with MiXCR, giving one entry per CDR3 protein. This table has about 720,000 distinct CDR3 sequences, about 20% appearing once. What was sequenced was blood. The receptors were sampled from a man aged 70-80 years in good health.

This clonotype has only a few counts. The chain combines TRBV10-3 with TRBJ2-3; no reliable D call. V was clipped by 3 bases and J by 4 bases, with 5 bases between them. The CDR3 covers 12 residues. Germline V gives CDR1 ENHRY, CDR2 SYGVKD. CDR3 amino acids: CAISELADTQYF. CDR3 bases: TGTGCCATCAGTGAATTAGCAGATACGCAGTATTTT.

The chain has TRBV6-1 and TRBJ2-3; D may be TRBD1 (6 bases). This CDR3 is 16 amino acids long. Germline CDR1 MNHNS, CDR2 SASEGT. The V and J ends lost 1 base and 3 bases respectively, with 14 bases between them. CDR3 loop: CASSEGAGQGTDTQYF. The DNA of the CDR3 is TGTGCCAGCAGTGAAGGCGCGGGCCAGGGGACAGATACGCAGTATTTT.

This clonotype was seen repeatedly, ten times or more. The rearrangement uses TRBV6-6 and TRBJ1-5; D is ambiguous. The length of the CDR3 is 13 residues. Deletions cut 5 bases from V and 6 bases from J, with 11 bases between. The germline CDR1 and CDR2 sequences are MNHNY and SVGAGI (reference sequence). CDR3 sequence: CASSGLSTQPQHF. The CDR3 nucleotides are TGTGCCAGCAGTGGGCTGTCCACTCAGCCCCAGCATTTT.

This clonotype has more than one count but fewer than ten. The J gene is TRBJ1-5, the V gene TRBV9; unclear D gene. Germline loops: CDR1 SGDLS, CDR2 YYNGEE. V lost 2 bases and J lost 5, with 11 bases in between. The CDR3 length is 14 residues. The CDR3 DNA reads TGTGCCAGCAGCGTCGACGCCGGGGATCAGCCCCAGCATTTT. Translation gives CASSVDAGDQPQHF.

The chain couples TRBV7-8 to TRBJ2-3, with a possible D match to TRBD2 (6 bases). CDR1 is SGHVS and CDR2 is FQNEAQ in the germline V gene. V was shortened by 5 bases and J by 3 bases, with 18 bases between the two germline ends. The CDR3 covers 16 residues. CDR3 coding DNA: TGTGCCAGCAGCACAAGGATCGCGGGATCGACAGATACGCAGTATTTT. Amino acids: CASSTRIAGSTDTQYF.

This clonotype was observed a handful of times. The V call is TRBV4-3, the J call TRBJ2-7; 9 bases fit TRBD2. The J call is uncertain, as TRBJ2-1 better fits the DNA end. Per the germline V gene, CDR1 is LGHNA and CDR2 is YSLEER. The CDR3 extends over 15 amino acids. The CDR3 DNA follows: TGCGCCAGCAGCCAAGTAGGGACTAGCTCAACTGAGCAGTTCTTC. Encoded protein: CASSQVGTSSTEQFF.

Note on this clonotype: One end of the junction fails to match germline, which may point to a read error. The rearrangement links TRBV5-1 to TRBJ1-2; 7 bases are a match to TRBD1. Germline V gene data show CDR1 as SGHRS and CDR2 as YFSETQ. This CDR3 spans 15 amino acids. The CDR3 sequence is CASSLGPGQNYAYTF. As DNA, the CDR3 is TGCGCCAGCAGCTTGGGGCCGGGACAGAACTATGCCTACACCTTC.

This chain's CDR3 is CASSLVGTAIQETQYF. The CDR3 nucleotides read TGTGCCAGCAGCTTAGTTGGGACCGCCATTCAAGAGACCCAGTACTTC. This chain joins TRBV7-2 and TRBJ2-5; D may correspond to TRBD1 or TRBD2 (5 bases each). The CDR3 sequence is 16 residues long. Trimming left V 1 base short and J 2 bases short, with 14 bases between. Germline V lookup: CDR1 SGHTA, CDR2 FQGNSA.

V is TRBV5-1 and J is TRBJ2-1, with 10 positions matching TRBD2. The germline gives CDR1 SGHRS, CDR2 YFSETQ. V shed 7 bases, J shed 0 bases, and the junction held 7 bases outside the gene matches. The CDR3 is made up of 16 amino acids. CDR3 sequence: CASWSGGANSYNEQFF. CDR3 DNA: TGCGCCAGCTGGAGCGGGGGGGCCAACTCCTACAATGAGCAGTTCTTC.

This chain joins TRBV12-3 or TRBV12-4 and TRBJ2-6, with a weak D call TRBD1 (6 bases). The CDR3 spans 15 residues. The germline V and J ends were trimmed by 6 bases and 1 base, with 10 bases remaining between them. As DNA, the CDR3 is TGTGCCAGCAGGTCAACAGGGTCTGGGGCCAACGTCCTGACTTTC. Translated: CASRSTGSGANVLTF.

The chain has TRBV30 and TRBJ2-6; D remains ambiguous. In germline, CDR1 is GTSNPN, CDR2 SVGIG (reference sequence). The length of the CDR3 is 15 residues. The V gene lost 0 bases and the J gene lost 0 bases, with 6 bases spanning the gap. CDR3 sequence reads: CAWSVLGSGANVLTF. The CDR3 DNA reads TGTGCCTGGAGTGTATTAGGCTCTGGGGCCAACGTCCTGACTTTC.

This chain joins TRBV10-2 and TRBJ2-5; D not resolved. Between the trimmed V and J ends, which lost 2 bases and 5 bases, there was a span of 9 bases. Germline V CDR1 and CDR2: WSHSY, SAAADI. The CDR3 extends over 13 amino acids. CDR3 amino acids: CASSEDPRETQYF. CDR3 coding DNA: TGCGCCAGCAGTGAGGATCCCCGGGAGACCCAGTACTTC.

V and J are TRBV20-1 and TRBJ1-2; D not certain. CDR3 length equals 14 residues. Germline CDR1 is DFQATT and CDR2 is SNEGSKA (reference sequence). Trimming shortened V by 0 bases and J by 1 base, and 9 bases separated the two germline ends. The CDR3 sequence is CSARDVGNNYGYTF. CDR3 DNA sequence: TGCAGTGCTAGAGATGTGGGGAATAACTATGGCTACACCTTC.

The J gene is TRBJ2-3, the V gene TRBV24-1; either TRBD1 or TRBD2 may supply D (5 bases each). This CDR3 is built from 14 residues. The ends were cut back, 9 bases at V and 4 bases at J, with 16 bases in the middle. The germline CDR1 and CDR2 sequences are KGHDR and SFDVKD. The CDR3 DNA sequence: TGTGCCACCCGCGAGAGGGGCGCCCCAGATACGCAGTATTTT. Its protein is CATRERGAPDTQYF.

This clonotype was seen more than once but under ten times. The CDR3 here is CASSLGFREGSPLHF. Here the CDR3 DNA reads TGTGCCAGCAGCTTAGGATTCAGGGAGGGTTCACCCCTCCACTTT. The V gene is TRBV7-2, the J gene TRBJ1-6; perhaps TRBD1 as D (5 bases). The length of the CDR3 is 15 residues. Trimming cost V 1 base and J 9 bases, with 13 bases left between them. Germline V lookup: CDR1 SGHTA, CDR2 FQGNSA.

The chain carries TRBV25-1 and TRBJ2-7; D gene ambiguous. This CDR3 comprises 12 residues. Germline V CDR1 and CDR2: MGHDK, SYGVNS. Trimming cost V 3 bases and J 3 bases, with 6 bases left between them. The CDR3: CASSENGYEQYV. Written as DNA, the CDR3 is TGTGCCAGCAGTGAGAACGGCTACGAGCAGTACGTC.

The chain combines TRBV14 with TRBJ1-5; 7 bases line up with TRBD1. Trimming took 1 base from V and 0 from J; bases not matched to a gene: 9. CDR3 length: 18 residues. Germline V gives CDR1 SGHDN, CDR2 FVKESK. The CDR3 spells CASSQATGTDYSNQPQHF. CDR3 DNA sequence: TGTGCCAGCAGCCAAGCTACCGGGACAGATTATAGCAATCAGCCCCAGCATTTT. The whole variable domain, filled in from reference TRBV14 and TRBJ1-5, reads EAGVTQFPSHSVIEKGQTVTLRCDPISGHDNLYWYRRVMGKEIKFLLHFVKESKQDESGMPNNRFLAERTGGTYSTLKVQPAELEDSGVYFCASSQATGTDYSNQPQHFGDGTRLSIL.

Regarding this clonotype: One junction end disagrees with the germline gene, perhaps due to a read error. The chain joins TRBV29-1 to TRBJ2-3; D might be TRBD1 (6 bases). Looked up from germline, CDR1 is SQVTM and CDR2 is ANQGSEA. The CDR3 has 17 amino acids. In DNA, the CDR3 is TGCAGCGTCGAAGGGGGTGGAGAGGGCCTTAGCACAGATACGCAGTATTTT. It specifies CSVEGGGEGLSTDTQYF.

The V call is TRBV4-1, the J call TRBJ2-3; 9 nucleotides line up with TRBD2. CDR3 length equals 16 residues. The J segment lost 3 bases and the V segment lost 2 bases, leaving 6 bases of the junction unmatched. Germline CDR1 is MGHRA and CDR2 is YSYEKL. Here the CDR3 reads CASSQMGLAVTDTQYF. The CDR3 bases are TGCGCCAGCAGCCAAATGGGACTAGCAGTTACAGATACGCAGTATTTT.

The V call is TRBV10-2, the J call TRBJ2-1; D is perhaps TRBD1 or TRBD2 (7 bases each). The CDR3 totals 15 residues. From germline, CDR1 is WSHSY and CDR2 SAAADI. V was shortened by 7 bases and J by 6 bases, with 19 bases between the two germline ends. The CDR3 sequence: CASTGGDSAGNEQFF. The CDR3 bases are TGCGCCAGCACAGGGGGGGACTCTGCCGGCAATGAGCAGTTCTTC.

This clonotype was detected many times. This rearrangement joins TRBV20-1 to TRBJ2-5; D is possibly TRBD1 or TRBD2 (5 bases each). Matching the DNA end better, TRBJ2-1 makes the J call doubtful. The V gene's germline CDR1 is DFQATT and CDR2 SNEGSKA (reference sequence). The CDR3 sequence is 14 residues long. CDR3 sequence: CSAGDNRYPGEQFF. As DNA, the CDR3 is TGCAGTGCCGGGGATAACAGGTACCCGGGTGAGCAGTTCTTC.

This clonotype occurred many times. This chain joins TRBV3-1 and TRBJ2-5; 10 bases agree with TRBD1. Germline V gene sequence: CDR1 LGHDT, CDR2 YNNKEL (reference sequence). The J segment lost 4 bases and the V segment lost 4 bases, leaving 3 bases of the junction unmatched. The CDR3 sequence is 14 residues long. CDR3 DNA sequence: TGTGCCAGCAGCCTCTGGACAGGGGGAGAGACCCAGTACTTC. Protein product: CASSLWTGGETQYF.

The chain uses TRBV20-1 and TRBJ1-5; D call uncertain. V was pared by 0 bases and J by 0 bases, with 12 bases between. The CDR3 is 16 residues long. Germline V gene sequence: CDR1 DFQATT, CDR2 SNEGSKA (reference sequence). The CDR3 DNA follows: TGCAGTGCTAGAGATCTCGCCACGTATAGCAATCAGCCCCAGCATTTT. It encodes CSARDLATYSNQPQHF.

The chain is built from TRBV11-2 and TRBJ2-5; TRBD2 matches at 9 bases. The CDR3 extends over 16 amino acids. The V gene end was trimmed by 4 bases and the J gene end by 5 bases; junction bases not matched to a gene: 11. CDR1 is SGHAT and CDR2 is FQNNGV in the germline V gene. The CDR3: CASSSLRGRVGETQYF. CDR3 coding DNA: TGTGCCAGCAGCTCCCTTCGCGGGAGGGTTGGGGAGACCCAGTACTTC.

This chain uses TRBV20-1 with TRBJ2-3, with D perhaps being TRBD1 or TRBD2 (5 bases each). Trimming stripped 0 bases from V and 0 bases from J, with 7 bases between. The germline CDR1 and CDR2 sequences are DFQATT and SNEGSKA (reference sequence). This CDR3 spans 14 amino acids. The CDR3 spells CSARDWGSTDTQYF. CDR3 coding DNA: TGCAGTGCTAGAGATTGGGGGAGCACAGATACGCAGTATTTT.

This chain links TRBV27 with TRBJ2-3; no clear D. The CDR3 consists of 13 residues. The germline CDR1 and CDR2 sequences are MNHEY and SMNVEV (reference sequence). V dropped 7 bases and J dropped 0 bases, with 8 bases sitting between them. The CDR3 reads CASKRQSTDTQYF. The CDR3 DNA sequence: TGTGCCAGCAAACGTCAAAGCACAGATACGCAGTATTTT.

The table lists this clonotype with a few counts. The rearrangement joins TRBV15 to TRBJ2-3, with unresolved D. In germline, CDR1 is LNHNV, CDR2 YYDKDF (reference sequence). V lost 0 bases and J lost 5, with 9 bases in between. This CDR3 is 14 amino acids long. The CDR3 region has the DNA TGTGCCACCAGCAGAGATCTTTCTGTAGATACGCAGTATTTT. Translating gives CATSRDLSVDTQYF.

This chain links TRBV29-1 with TRBJ2-1, with 8 bases fitting TRBD2. The CDR3 is 14 amino acids. Germline assignment: CDR1 SQVTM and CDR2 ANQGSEA. The trim removed 7 bases at V and 6 bases at J, leaving 11 bases unmatched. The CDR3 DNA is TGCAGCGCTGCAGGACTAGCCGGGACCAATGAGCAGTTCTTC. Its protein product is CSAAGLAGTNEQFF.

The V gene is TRBV20-1, the J gene TRBJ2-4, with 14 bases aligning to TRBD2. Germline V lookup: CDR1 DFQATT, CDR2 SNEGSKA (reference sequence). The CDR3 extends over 20 amino acids. The junction had 18 bases not matched to a gene; V was cut back by 5 bases and J by 3 bases. This chain's CDR3 is CSAEPPTGTSGSFGKNIQYF. CDR3 in DNA: TGCAGTGCTGAGCCCCCTACCGGGACTAGCGGGAGTTTTGGCAAAAACATTCAGTACTTC.